This TCR beta chain was observed in a study of human T cells and chemical hapten exposure. The study's findings and limits: PT1 expanded TCR counts and patch test score were linked, and their correlation was positive. Expanded TCRs clustered into significantly more large CDR3 similarity groups than controls, the analysis revealed.

The CDR3 sequence is 16 residues long. Looked up from germline, CDR1 is SEHNR and CDR2 is FQNEAQ (reference sequence). Between the trimmed V and J ends, which lost 5 bases and 3 bases, there was a span of 17 bases. In its sample, this clonotype was seen many times. Its antigen is as yet unknown. The time point here: pre-sensitization, week 0. Treatment defined: therapeutic diphenylcyclopropenone sensitization with weekly scalp DPC. Using its own MiXCR run on the RACE reads, TCRdb lists one record per CDR3 protein. The data contain 380,000 or so distinct CDR3 sequences, 5.5% of them singletons. The receptor's source is a woman in her late teens or twenties with alopecia areata. Some clones in this sample may be carry-over from other donors' samples. This chain uses TRBV7-9 with TRBJ1-5, with no clear D. The sample here was whole blood, taken in connection with sensitization to the hapten diphenylcyclopropenone (DPC). The CDR3 coding sequence is TGTGCCAGCAGCCCCCGTCCTGGGCGATCCAATCAGCCCCAGCATTTT. Amino acids: CASSPRPGRSNQPQHF.